The sequence of this T cell receptor beta chain was determined in a study of blood T cell repertoires in COVID-19. In the study overall: Sites in the United States, Italy and Spain provided acute and convalescent COVID-19 samples. Sample material is recorded as cDNA or gDNA derived from T cells, B-cell-depleted T cells, or PBMCs.

Original analysis: The assay estimated nucleated cells by amplifying reference gene primers. Only in-frame clones appear in the TCRdb table, and some are missing; sequencing was by immunoSEQ multiplex PCR. V, J and clone size are taken as reported in that table, and D and trimming were inferred from the DNA itself. Found here are about 96,000 clones, around 90% of them singletons; the top ten hold 4.2%. V was cut by 2 bases and J by 4 bases, with 24 bases left in between. The CDR3 has 19 amino acids. Germline V gives CDR1 SEHNR, CDR2 FQNEAQ (reference sequence). The Seattle patients joined while their infection was active and were tracked longitudinally afterward.

The receptor was isolated from a human donor with COVID-19, enrolled during active disease. The donor label of this sample is uncertain. The chain recombines TRBV7-9 with TRBJ1-5; D might be TRBD1 (6 bases). The sequencing input was peripheral blood. The CDR3 nucleotides read TGTGCCAGCAGCTTACGTTCTCACTCTGACGGGGGGCCGAATCAGCCCCAGCATTTT. It codes for CASSLRSHSDGGPNQPQHF.